These T cell receptor beta chains were read from a single sample in a study of shared clonotypes between healthy human individuals. Data came from immunoSEQ multiplex PCR; TCRdb stores just in-frame clones and leaves some out. The sample records about 690,000 clones, about nine tenths being singletons. The sample taken for sequencing was memory CD8+ T cells from PBMCs. The receptors were gathered from a man in his late teens or twenties in good health. Some clones in this sample may be carry-over from other donors' samples. CDR3s include the opening cysteine and the closing phenylalanine or tryptophan. The D gene is left open where the match is weak. Rows give clone size only sometimes, using once, few, many, or a class for an expanded clone.

cdr3_aa | cdr3_nt | j_call | clone_size | d_call | v_call
CASSQVYREGTDTQYF | TGCGCCAGCAGCCAAGTGTACAGAGAAGGCACAGATACGCAGTATTTT | TRBJ2-3 | . | . | TRBV4-1
CASSQVHQTYNEQFF | TGTGCCAGCAGCCAAGTTCATCAGACCTACAATGAGCAGTTCTTC | TRBJ2-1 | . | . | TRBV14
CASSVSKGYTF | TGTGCCAGCAGTGTCAGCAAGGGCTACACCTTC | TRBJ1-2 | . | . | TRBV2
CATRKGRDEKLFF | TGTGCCACACGAAAGGGTAGAGATGAAAAACTGTTTTTT | TRBJ1-4 | . | . | TRBV28
CATSLRGDGYTF | TGTGCCACCAGCTTAAGGGGAGATGGCTACACCTTC | TRBJ1-2 | . | . | TRBV15
CASSYRGPRDEQFF | TGCGCCAGCAGCTACCGAGGGCCCAGGGATGAGCAGTTCTTC | TRBJ2-1 | . | . | TRBV5-1
CASLRNNEQFF | TGTGCCAGCCTCAGGAACAATGAGCAGTTCTTC | TRBJ2-1 | . | . | TRBV2
CASSQDSRGFSNEQFF | TGTGCCAGCAGCCAAGACAGTAGGGGGTTTAGCAATGAGCAGTTCTTC | TRBJ2-1 | . | . | TRBV5-6
CASSLFRNTEAFF | TGTGCCAGCAGTTTATTTAGGAACACTGAAGCTTTCTTT | TRBJ1-1 | . | . | TRBV27
CASSRAAYEQYF | TGTGCCAGCAGTAGGGCAGCCTACGAGCAGTACTTC | TRBJ2-7 | . | . | TRBV6-1
CASSGLRQGEIADTQYF | TGTGCCAGCAGTGGGTTAAGACAGGGTGAAATCGCAGATACGCAGTATTTT | TRBJ2-3 | . | TRBD1 | TRBV25-1
CASSQSSGANVLTF | TGTGCCAGCAGCCAGAGCTCTGGGGCCAACGTCCTGACTTTC | TRBJ2-6 | . | . | TRBV16
CASSFPGQGYEQYF | TGTGCCAGCAGCTTCCCGGGACAGGGCTACGAGCAGTACTTC | TRBJ2-7 | . | TRBD1 | TRBV13
CASSETEPGTGRTAFF | TGTGCCAGCAGTGAAACGGAGCCCGGGACAGGGAGGACGGCTTTCTTT | TRBJ1-1 | . | TRBD1 | TRBV2
CASSQEGPIEQYF | TGCGCCAGCAGCCAAGAGGGACCCATCGAGCAGTACTTC | TRBJ2-7 | . | . | TRBV4-1
CASSLGGGRLAGIYEQFF | TGTGCCAGCAGCTTAGGAGGAGGCAGACTAGCGGGAATCTATGAGCAGTTCTTC | TRBJ2-1 | . | TRBD2 | TRBV11-2
CASSSPSMNTEAFF | TGTGCCAGCAGTTCCCCCTCTATGAACACTGAAGCTTTCTTT | TRBJ1-1 | . | . | TRBV6-6
CASSAYLGALMVEQFF | TGTGCCAGCAGCGCCTATCTAGGGGCGCTTATGGTTGAGCAGTTCTTC | TRBJ2-1 | . | . | TRBV7-2
CASRRAGLALVDTQYF | TGTGCCAGCAGGAGAGCGGGACTAGCGTTGGTGGATACGCAGTATTTT | TRBJ2-3 | once | TRBD2 | TRBV7-9
CASSPRQGLDEQFF | TGTGCCAGCAGTCCCCGACAGGGGCTTGATGAGCAGTTCTTC | TRBJ2-1 | . | TRBD1 | TRBV6-5
CASSLSGHNQPQHF | TGTGCTAGTTCTTTGAGCGGGCACAATCAGCCCCAGCATTTT | TRBJ1-5 | . | . | TRBV12-5
CASSLGREGPGDEQYF | TGTGCCAGCAGCTTAGGGCGGGAGGGCCCTGGAGACGAGCAGTACTTC | TRBJ2-7 | . | TRBD2 | TRBV13
CASSYGTGGYEQYF | TGTGCCAGCAGCTACGGGACAGGGGGCTACGAGCAGTACTTC | TRBJ2-7 | . | TRBD1 | TRBV7-2
CASSLFAGPADEQFF | TGTGCCAGCAGCTTATTCGCGGGGCCAGCAGATGAGCAGTTCTTC | TRBJ2-1 | . | . | TRBV7-7
CASSQGAGGSYNEQFF | TGTGCCAGCAGCCAAGGGGCGGGAGGTTCCTACAATGAGCAGTTCTTC | TRBJ2-1 | . | TRBD2 | TRBV14
CASSPKRGLYNEQFF | TGTGCCAGCAGCCCTAAGAGGGGTCTTTACAATGAGCAGTTCTTC | TRBJ2-1 | . | . | TRBV4-2
CASSPPPTGAFTLAGVVRSDEQYF | TGTGCCAGCTCACCCCCGCCAACAGGGGCCTTTACTCTAGCGGGAGTAGTGAGGTCGGACGAGCAGTACTTC | TRBJ2-7 | . | TRBD2 | TRBV18
CASSKWLADTGELFF | TGTGCCAGCAGCAAATGGCTAGCGGACACCGGGGAGCTGTTTTTT | TRBJ2-2 | . | TRBD2 | TRBV28
CAWWDYPMADEQFF | TGTGCCTGGTGGGACTATCCTATGGCGGATGAGCAGTTCTTC | TRBJ2-1 | . | TRBD2 | TRBV30
CASSVDGKTGANVLTF | TGTGCCAGCAGCGTAGACGGGAAGACGGGGGCCAACGTCCTGACTTTC | TRBJ2-6 | . | . | TRBV9
CASSPGQTHNEQFF | TGTGCCAGCAGTCCGGGACAGACCCACAATGAGCAGTTCTTC | TRBJ2-1 | . | TRBD1 | TRBV6-5
CASSEGDYEQYF | TGTGCCAGCTCAGAAGGCGACTACGAGCAGTACTTC | TRBJ2-7 | few | . | TRBV6-7
CASGLERQGATEQYF | TGCGCCAGCGGGCTAGAGCGTCAGGGGGCAACCGAGCAGTACTTC | TRBJ2-7 | . | TRBD1 | TRBV5-1
CASSILGAGGDTQYF | TGCGCCAGCAGCATTTTGGGGGCAGGAGGGGATACGCAGTATTTT | TRBJ2-3 | . | . | TRBV5-1
CASSVRAGETDTQYF | TGTGCCAGCAGCGTTAGGGCGGGCGAGACAGATACGCAGTATTTT | TRBJ2-3 | few | . | TRBV9
CASSMSGLMNTEAFF | TGTGCCAGTAGTATGAGCGGGCTAATGAACACTGAAGCTTTCTTT | TRBJ1-1 | . | . | TRBV19
CATSPRSTDTQYF | TGTGCCACCAGCCCCAGGAGCACAGATACGCAGTATTTT | TRBJ2-3 | . | . | TRBV15
CASSEAATGSYEQYF | TGTGCCAGCAGTGAAGCTGCGACAGGCTCCTACGAGCAGTACTTC | TRBJ2-7 | many | . | TRBV6-1
CASSLGQGYEQYF | TGTGCCAGCAGTCTCGGACAGGGCTACGAGCAGTACTTC | TRBJ2-7 | . | TRBD1 | TRBV28
CASSFTPKDTQYF | TGTGCCAGCAGTTTCACCCCCAAGGATACGCAGTATTTT | TRBJ2-3 | . | . | TRBV27
CASSSRQGVHEQYF | TGTGCCAGCAGCTCCAGACAGGGTGTCCACGAGCAGTACTTC | TRBJ2-7 | . | TRBD1 | TRBV7-8
CASSLRTSGSAYNEQFF | TGTGCCAGCAGCCTTCGGACTAGCGGGAGCGCCTACAATGAGCAGTTCTTC | TRBJ2-1 | . | TRBD2 | TRBV4-2
CASSSRQGVSGNTIYF | TGCGCCAGCAGCTCCAGACAGGGGGTCTCTGGAAACACCATATATTTT | TRBJ1-3 | . | TRBD1 | TRBV5-1
CASSQDNRGQDEQYF | TGTGCCAGCAGCCAAGATAACAGGGGGCAAGACGAGCAGTACTTC | TRBJ2-7 | once | TRBD1 | TRBV14
CASSLRQTRLANYGYTF | TGTGCCAGCAGTTTAAGACAGACCCGGTTAGCTAACTATGGCTACACCTTC | TRBJ1-2 | . | . | TRBV28
CARYRGPIKGGEKLFF | TGTGCCAGGTACAGGGGGCCTATTAAAGGGGGCGAAAAACTGTTTTTT | TRBJ1-4 | . | TRBD1 | TRBV25-1
CASASAGLGAFF | TGTGCCAGCGCATCCGCCGGCCTGGGAGCTTTCTTT | TRBJ1-1 | . | . | TRBV7-9
CASSGDRGIGSGANVLTF | TGTGCCAGCAGCGGAGACAGGGGGATAGGCTCTGGGGCCAACGTCCTGACTTTC | TRBJ2-6 | . | TRBD1 | TRBV9
CASSYAGKDTQYF | TGTGCCAGCAGTTACGCTGGGAAAGATACGCAGTATTTT | TRBJ2-3 | . | . | TRBV28
CASSPQGGRLANEKLFF | TGTGCCAGCAGCCCCCAGGGAGGTCGCCTGGCTAATGAAAAACTGTTTTTT | TRBJ1-4 | . | . | TRBV11-2
CASSQVKVEAFF | TGTGCCAGCAGCCAAGTAAAGGTTGAAGCTTTCTTT | TRBJ1-1 | . | . | TRBV14
CASSLGRQETQYF | TGTGCCAGCAGCTTAGGACGGCAAGAGACCCAGTACTTC | TRBJ2-5 | . | . | TRBV7-9
CASSPLIGTEAFF | TGTGCCAGCAGCCCCCTCATAGGGACTGAAGCTTTCTTT | TRBJ1-1 | . | . | TRBV13
CASTSWVTGRETQYF | TGTGCCAGCACCTCTTGGGTGACAGGGCGGGAGACCCAGTACTTC | TRBJ2-5 | . | TRBD1 | TRBV28
CASRLIVGGVYEQYF | TGTGCCAGCCGATTGATAGTAGGGGGGGTCTACGAGCAGTACTTC | TRBJ2-7 | few | . | TRBV27
CASSLPTSGSRLDTQYF | TGTGCCAGCAGTCTTCCGACTAGCGGGAGTAGGTTAGATACGCAGTATTTT | TRBJ2-3 | . | TRBD2 | TRBV28
CASSLNWGSYEQYF | TGTGCCAGCAGCTTAAATTGGGGTTCCTACGAGCAGTACTTC | TRBJ2-7 | . | . | TRBV7-6